The 14 T cell receptor beta chains reported below all come from one sample, sequenced in a study of Ad26.COV2.S vaccination and SARS-CoV-2 variants. This sample's treatment: some 20 received Ad26.COV2.S at low or high dose, single or two shots; about 5 received placebo; per-sample allocation not given. Sampling happened 63 days after the first vaccine or placebo injection. Profiled with immunoSEQ multiplex PCR; TCRdb holds only in-frame clones, not every one. Of about 470,000 clones in the sample, about 90% were seen once. Sequenced material: peripheral blood, taken in a trial of Ad26.COV2.S vaccine versus placebo. The receptors derive from a person aged 18-60 years who received the Ad26.COV2.S COVID-19 vaccine or a placebo.

The chain links TRBV4-1 to TRBJ2-1; D remains unclear. V lost 0 bases and J lost 6, with 6 bases in between. The germline CDR1 and CDR2 sequences are MGHRA and YSYEKL. The CDR3 has 13 residues. The CDR3 DNA sequence: TGCGCCAGCAGCCAAGAGAAAGTCAATGAGCAGTTCTTC. Translation gives CASSQEKVNEQFF.

V usage is TRBV2 and J usage is TRBJ2-6, with a possible D match to TRBD1 (5 bases). The V gene lost 3 bases and the J gene lost 9 bases, with 12 bases spanning the gap. The CDR3 runs 14 residues. Per germline, CDR1 SNHLY and CDR2 FYNNEI. Here the CDR3 DNA reads TGTGCCAGCAGTGAGAACAGGTTGCTCAACGTCCTGACTTTC. Translation: CASSENRLLNVLTF.

The chain has TRBV11-1 and TRBJ2-1; D is undetermined. Germline CDR1 is SGHAT and CDR2 is FQDESV (reference sequence). Trimming shortened V by 3 bases and J by 2 bases, and 11 bases separated the two germline ends. This CDR3 region has 15 residues. CDR3: CASSLGRTTYNEQFF. The CDR3 DNA follows: TGTGCCAGCAGCTTGGGCAGGACGACCTACAATGAGCAGTTCTTC.

Comments on this clone: A read error may account for a junction end that differs from germline. V usage is TRBV7-9 and J usage is TRBJ2-4, with D maybe TRBD1 (6 bases). CDR1 and CDR2 from the germline V gene are SEHNR and FQNEAQ (reference sequence). There are 13 residues in the CDR3. The CDR3 is CASSLAGAPIGFF. The CDR3 DNA reads as TGTGCCAGCAGCTTAGCGGGGGCCCCGATCGGATTCTTC.

The chain combines TRBV5-1 with TRBJ2-1; 10 positions match TRBD2. CDR1 and CDR2 (germline): SGHRS, YFSETQ. The CDR3 covers 15 residues. Trimming at V came to 4 bases and at J to 6 bases, leaving 7 bases not matched to a gene. In DNA form, the CDR3 reads TGCGCCAGCAGCCAACCATGGACTAGCGGCAATGAGCAGTTCTTC. Translation: CASSQPWTSGNEQFF.

This clone was observed a handful of times. The J gene is TRBJ2-1, the V gene TRBV5-4; a weak D match, TRBD2 (6 bases). CDR3 size: 15 residues. In germline, CDR1 is SGHNT, CDR2 YYREEE (reference sequence). With 0 bases removed from V and 7 bases from J, the gap between germline ends came to 14 bases. The CDR3 DNA reads as TGTGCCAGCAGCTTGGCTCCGGGAGTGGGGAATGAGCAGTTCTTC. Its translation is CASSLAPGVGNEQFF.

The chain couples TRBV6-5 to TRBJ1-1, with D hard to call. The CDR3 contains 16 residues. Germline V CDR1 and CDR2: MNHEY, SVGAGI. V was trimmed by 0 bases and J by 4 bases, leaving 15 bases between them. DNA of the CDR3: TGTGCCAGCAGTTACTCTTATCCCGGGTCCATCACTGAAGCTTTCTTT. This encodes CASSYSYPGSITEAFF.

This clone was observed a few times. The CDR3 DNA reads as TGTGCCAGCAGTGAACAGGGTCCCGGGGGCTACACCTTC. Amino acid sequence: CASSEQGPGGYTF. The rearrangement joins TRBV12-3 or TRBV12-4 to TRBJ1-2; maybe TRBD1 (6 bases). The CDR3 runs 13 residues. V was trimmed by 5 bases and J by 8 bases, leaving 15 bases between them.

This chain connects TRBV7-2 to TRBJ1-4; tentatively, D is TRBD1 (5 bases). Trimming removed 2 bases from V and 7 bases from J, with 11 bases in between. The germline V gene encodes CDR1 SGHTA and CDR2 FQGNSA. The CDR3 has 14 residues. CDR3 protein: CASSLRGQAEKLFF. DNA for the CDR3: TGTGCCAGCAGCTTACGGGGCCAGGCTGAAAAACTGTTTTTT.

The rearrangement links TRBV29-1 to TRBJ2-7, with 8 nucleotides matching TRBD1. The CDR3 sequence is 14 residues long. J lost 2 bases, V lost 4 bases, and 7 bases had no gene match. Germline assignment: CDR1 SQVTM and CDR2 ANQGSEA. The CDR3 reads CSVVDRDSPYEQYF. The CDR3, as DNA: TGCAGCGTTGTGGACAGGGATTCCCCCTACGAGCAGTACTTC.

The rearrangement links TRBV28 to TRBJ1-3, with TRBD1 identical over 7 bases. Germline-derived CDR1 and CDR2 are MDHEN and SYDVKM. The CDR3 is 15 residues long. Trimming took 6 bases from V and 1 from J; bases not matched to a gene: 6. The CDR3 nucleotides are TGTGCCAGCAGGGAAACGACAGGGTCTGGAAACACCATATATTTT. Encoded protein: CASRETTGSGNTIYF.

V gene TRBV18 combines with J gene TRBJ2-5, with TRBD2 as a possible D gene (6 bases). Germline CDR1 is KGHSH and CDR2 is LQKENI. Trimming removed 2 bases from V and 3 bases from J, with 10 bases in between. This CDR3 comprises 14 residues. The CDR3 reads CASSPGASEETQYF. CDR3 coding DNA: TGTGCCAGCTCACCAGGGGCTAGCGAAGAGACCCAGTACTTC.

In its sample, this clone was seen a few times. The chain has TRBV6-2 or TRBV6-3 and TRBJ1-1; D ambiguous. Germline CDR1 reads MNHEY; CDR2 reads SVGEGT. This CDR3 region has 13 residues. Trimming left V 4 bases short and J 4 bases short, with 10 bases between. The CDR3 coding sequence is TGTGCCAGCAGTTTTTGGGGAGGCACTGAAGCTTTCTTT. As protein: CASSFWGGTEAFF.

V and J are TRBV28 and TRBJ2-2; TRBD2 matches 9 bases. Trimming cost V 4 bases and J 5 bases; bases outside gene matches: 8. The CDR3 is 16 amino acids. Looked up from germline, CDR1 is MDHEN and CDR2 is SYDVKM. This chain's CDR3 is CASSSMTSGTTGELFF. The CDR3 bases are TGTGCCAGCAGTTCAATGACTAGCGGTACGACCGGGGAGCTGTTTTTT.